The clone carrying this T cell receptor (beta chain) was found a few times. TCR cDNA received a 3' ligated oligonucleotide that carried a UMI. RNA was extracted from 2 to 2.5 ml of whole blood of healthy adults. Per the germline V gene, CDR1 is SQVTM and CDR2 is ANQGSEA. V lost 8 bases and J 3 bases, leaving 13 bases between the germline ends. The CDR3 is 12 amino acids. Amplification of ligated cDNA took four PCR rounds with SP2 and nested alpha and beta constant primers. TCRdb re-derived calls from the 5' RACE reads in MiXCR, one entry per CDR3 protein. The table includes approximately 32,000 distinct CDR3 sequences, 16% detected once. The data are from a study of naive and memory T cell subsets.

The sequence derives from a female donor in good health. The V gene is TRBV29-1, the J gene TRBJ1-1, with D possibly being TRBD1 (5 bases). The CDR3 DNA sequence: TGCAGCTGTGAATGGGGGTACACTGAAGCTTTCTTT. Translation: CSCEWGYTEAFF. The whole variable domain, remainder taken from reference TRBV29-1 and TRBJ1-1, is SAVISQKPSRDICQRGTSLTIQCQVDSQVTMMFWYRQQPGQSLTLIATANQGSEATYESGFVIDKFPISRPNLTFSTLTVSNMSPEDSSIYLCSCEWGYTEAFFGQGTRLTVV.